These T cell receptor beta chains were read from a single sample in a study of blood T cell repertoires in COVID-19. Using immunoSEQ multiplex PCR, the repertoire was profiled, and TCRdb retains in-frame clones only, with some absent. Altogether around 300,000 clones are present, roughly 89% being singletons, with the ten largest covering 0.94%. Sequenced input: peripheral blood. These receptors were obtained from a woman aged 40 to 49 who had recovered from COVID-19. CDR3s include the opening cysteine and the closing phenylalanine or tryptophan. A D gene is named only where the DNA matches it firmly. Clone size is stated in some rows and not others, as once, few, many or a class when expanded.

>TRBJ1-5|-|-|TRBV19
CASSTGIYSNQPQHF
TGTGCCAGTAGTACAGGGATTTATAGCAATCAGCCCCAGCATTTT
>TRBJ2-1|-|-|TRBV12-3/TRBV12-4
CASSLDSGEQFF
TGTGCCAGCAGTTTAGACAGCGGGGAGCAGTTCTTC
>TRBJ1-5|TRBD1|-|TRBV6-4
CASSQPDRGHVGNQPQHF
TGTGCCAGCAGTCAACCGGACAGGGGGCACGTGGGCAATCAGCCCCAGCATTTT
>TRBJ2-5|-|-|TRBV9
CASSDSRAGETQYF
TGTGCCAGCAGCGACTCCAGGGCGGGGGAGACCCAGTACTTC
>TRBJ2-1|-|-|TRBV10-3
CAISAGLTNEQFF
TGTGCCATCAGTGCTGGACTGACCAATGAGCAGTTCTTC
>TRBJ1-2|-|-|TRBV27
CASRRDGGYTF
TGTGCCAGCAGGCGGGATGGTGGCTACACCTTC
>TRBJ2-5|TRBD2|-|TRBV3-1/TRBV3-2
CASSQVGRGGDQETQYF
TGTGCCAGCAGCCAAGTCGGGAGGGGAGGGGACCAAGAGACCCAGTACTTC
>TRBJ1-2|TRBD1|-|TRBV29-1
CSAGTDYGYTF
TGCAGCGCTGGGACAGACTATGGCTACACCTTC
>TRBJ1-5|-|-|TRBV6-2/TRBV6-3
CASSLRGAGSNQPQHF
TGTGCCAGCAGTTTGAGAGGGGCGGGGAGCAATCAGCCCCAGCATTTT
>TRBJ2-1|TRBD2|-|TRBV7-6
CASSLRLARENNEQFF
TGTGCCAGCAGCTTGAGACTAGCAAGGGAGAACAATGAGCAGTTCTTC
>TRBJ2-3|-|few|TRBV27
CASTQQPSTDTQYF
TGTGCCAGCACCCAACAGCCTAGCACAGATACGCAGTATTTT
>TRBJ1-6|TRBD1|few|TRBV2
CASSGTGGVNNSPLHF
TGTGCCAGCAGTGGAACAGGGGGCGTCAATAATTCACCCCTCCACTTT
>TRBJ2-7|-|once|TRBV9
CASSGSGKSYEQYF
TGTGCCAGCAGCGGTAGCGGAAAGAGCTACGAGCAGTACTTC
>TRBJ2-7|-|-|TRBV11-2
CASSFHYEQYF
TGTGCCAGCAGCTTTCACTACGAGCAGTACTTC
>TRBJ2-1|-|-|TRBV24-1
CATSSGRNEQFF
TGTGCCACCAGTAGCGGAAGAAATGAGCAGTTCTTC
>TRBJ2-7|TRBD2|once|TRBV5-6
CASSLGTSLSYEQYF
TGTGCCAGCAGCCTTGGGACTAGTCTCTCCTACGAGCAGTACTTC
>TRBJ2-5|-|-|TRBV6-5
CASSYSEAGGETQYF
TGTGCCAGCAGTTACTCTGAAGCCGGGGGAGAGACCCAGTACTTC
>TRBJ2-3|TRBD2|-|TRBV9
CASSEVYAGGGDTQYF
TGTGCCAGCAGCGAGGTGTATGCGGGCGGGGGAGATACGCAGTATTTT
>TRBJ2-2|TRBD2|once|TRBV5-1
CASSFAGGPDGELFF
TGCGCCAGCAGCTTTGCGGGAGGGCCTGACGGGGAGCTGTTTTTT
>TRBJ2-7|TRBD1|-|TRBV4-1
CASSRTGSYEQYF
TGCGCCAGCAGCCGGACAGGGTCCTACGAGCAGTACTTC
>TRBJ1-5|-|-|TRBV3-1/TRBV3-2
CASSHSSFGAAGSNQPQHF
TGTGCCAGCAGCCATTCTTCATTTGGGGCGGCTGGGAGCAATCAGCCCCAGCATTTT
>TRBJ1-5|TRBD1|-|TRBV7-2
CASSDSPDRAQPQHF
TGTGCCAGCAGCGACTCCCCGGACAGGGCGCAGCCCCAGCATTTT
>TRBJ2-3|-|-|TRBV11-3
CASSLDPGTDTQYF
TGTGCCAGCAGCTTAGACCCAGGTACAGATACGCAGTATTTT
>TRBJ1-2|-|-|TRBV9
CASSVGAPYGYTF
TGTGCCAGCAGCGTAGGGGCCCCCTATGGCTACACCTTC
>TRBJ2-5|TRBD1|-|TRBV10-3
CATSGTGSRETQYF
TGTGCCACGTCCGGGACAGGGAGCCGGGAGACCCAGTACTTC
>TRBJ1-2|-|once|TRBV3-1/TRBV3-2
CASSQGDLYGYTF
TGTGCCAGCAGCCAGGGAGACCTCTATGGCTACACCTTC
>TRBJ2-3|TRBD2|few|TRBV12-5
CASGADRTSGNTDTQYF
TGTGCTAGTGGTGCAGACCGGACTAGCGGGAACACAGATACGCAGTATTTT
>TRBJ2-5|TRBD2|-|TRBV11-3
CASSLVGGSWETQYF
TGTGCCAGCAGCTTAGTCGGCGGGAGTTGGGAGACCCAGTACTTC